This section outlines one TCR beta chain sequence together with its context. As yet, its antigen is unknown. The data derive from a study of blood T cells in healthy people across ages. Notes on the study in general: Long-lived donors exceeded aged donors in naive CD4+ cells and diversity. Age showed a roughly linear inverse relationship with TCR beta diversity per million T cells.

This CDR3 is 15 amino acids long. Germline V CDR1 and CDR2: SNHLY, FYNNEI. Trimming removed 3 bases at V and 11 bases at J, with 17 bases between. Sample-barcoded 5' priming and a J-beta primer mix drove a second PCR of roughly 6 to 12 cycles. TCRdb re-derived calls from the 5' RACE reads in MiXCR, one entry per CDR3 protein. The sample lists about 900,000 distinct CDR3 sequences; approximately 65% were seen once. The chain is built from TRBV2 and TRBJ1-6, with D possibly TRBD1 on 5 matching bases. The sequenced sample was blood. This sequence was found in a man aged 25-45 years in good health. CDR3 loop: CASSELQGGNAPLHF. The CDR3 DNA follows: TGTGCCAGCAGTGAGCTGCAGGGCGGCAACGCACCCCTCCACTTT.